A selection of T cell receptor beta chains follows, all from one sample in a study of T cells in lung cancer brain metastases. Some clones are missing from TCRdb's copy, which holds only in-frame ones; the method was immunoSEQ multiplex PCR. The sample records several thousand clones, 80% to 90% being singletons. Sequencing was performed on tumor tissue from the primary lung tumor. These receptors were collected from a man between 45 and 60 years old with non-small cell lung cancer. Both conserved end residues are part of each CDR3. D genes are given only for firm matches. Clone size, where shown, is once, few, many, or a class for clones that have expanded.

-,11,TRBJ2-5,-,TRBV9,CASTIQETQYF,TGTGCCAGCACCATCCAAGAGACCCAGTACTTC
-,18,TRBJ2-7,TRBD1,TRBV5-6,CASSPGFLGQGLSYEQYF,TGTGCCAGCAGCCCTGGGTTCCTTGGACAGGGACTCTCCTACGAGCAGTACTTC
-,14,TRBJ2-4,TRBD2,TRBV5-6,CASSLPGLLNIQYF,TGTGCCAGCAGCCTCCCGGGACTATTAAACATTCAGTACTTC
-,17,TRBJ1-2,TRBD1,TRBV7-9,CASSPTRGTGGRYGYTF,TGTGCCAGCAGCCCGACCCGCGGGACAGGGGGCAGGTATGGCTACACCTTC
-,11,TRBJ2-7,-,TRBV28,CASGGSYEQYF,TGTGCCTCCGGGGGCTCCTACGAGCAGTACTTC
-,13,TRBJ2-3,TRBD1,TRBV2,CASSANRGDTQYF,TGTGCCAGCAGTGCCAACAGGGGAGATACGCAGTATTTT
-,15,TRBJ1-6,TRBD1,TRBV6-5,CASSYLQGAHSPLHF,TGTGCCAGCAGTTACCTACAGGGGGCGCATTCACCCCTCCACTTT
-,15,TRBJ2-1,-,TRBV9,CASSVGQGGFNEQFF,TGTGCCAGCAGCGTAGGGCAGGGAGGTTTCAATGAGCAGTTCTTC
-,14,TRBJ1-4,-,TRBV5-4,CASSFSTSNEKLFF,TGTGCCAGCAGCTTTAGCACGAGTAATGAAAAACTGTTTTTT
-,13,TRBJ1-4,-,TRBV29-1,CSGGEGLNEKLFF,TGCAGCGGGGGGGAGGGTCTGAATGAAAAACTGTTTTTT
-,13,TRBJ2-5,-,TRBV7-2,CASSFPSSETQYF,TGTGCCAGCAGCTTTCCTAGCTCGGAGACCCAGTACTTC
-,14,TRBJ1-4,-,TRBV19,CASTSLATNEKLFF,TGTGCCAGTACCTCGCTAGCAACTAATGAAAAACTGTTTTTT
-,14,TRBJ1-1,-,TRBV6-1,CASSEGGGRTEAFF,TGTGCCAGCAGTGAAGGGGGGGGGCGGACTGAAGCTTTCTTT
-,13,TRBJ2-5,TRBD2,TRBV5-1,CASSGPAGETQYF,TGCGCCAGCAGCGGGCCAGCGGGGGAGACCCAGTACTTC
-,15,TRBJ1-1,-,TRBV5-1,CASSVGTAMNTEAFF,TGCGCCAGCAGCGTAGGGACGGCCATGAACACTGAAGCTTTCTTT
-,16,TRBJ1-5,-,TRBV15,CATEPDTGGLNQPQHF,TGTGCCACCGAGCCAGATACAGGAGGGCTCAATCAGCCCCAGCATTTT
-,18,TRBJ2-7,-,TRBV5-1,CASSLRSRLATSSYEQYF,TGCGCCAGCAGCTTGAGGTCTCGGCTAGCGACGAGCTCCTACGAGCAGTACTTC
-,15,TRBJ1-5,TRBD1,TRBV19,CASSGTGGAGQPQHF,TGTGCCAGTAGCGGAACAGGGGGCGCCGGGCAGCCCCAGCATTTT
few,14,TRBJ2-3,TRBD2,TRBV7-9,CASSTSGNTDTQYF,TGTGCCAGCAGCACTAGCGGGAACACAGATACGCAGTATTTT
-,11,TRBJ1-1,-,TRBV6-5,CASKWGTEAFF,TGTGCCAGCAAGTGGGGCACTGAAGCTTTCTTT
-,15,TRBJ1-4,-,TRBV7-8,CASSNAGHRNEKLFF,TGTGCCAGCAGCAACGCGGGACACCGTAATGAAAAACTGTTTTTT
-,13,TRBJ1-1,-,TRBV5-1,CASSLARGTVAFF,TGCGCCAGCAGCTTGGCTAGGGGGACTGTCGCTTTCTTT
-,19,TRBJ2-3,-,TRBV7-8,CASSYPVKEEGTSTDTQYF,TGTGCCAGCAGCTACCCAGTTAAAGAGGAGGGGACTAGCACAGATACGCAGTATTTT
-,15,TRBJ2-1,-,TRBV7-8,CASSLLGLGLSEQFF,TGTGCCAGCAGCTTATTGGGGCTAGGATTGAGTGAGCAGTTCTTC
-,14,TRBJ1-5,-,TRBV19,CASSIIGDRQPQHF,TGTGCCAGTAGTATTATCGGGGATCGTCAGCCCCAGCATTTT
-,17,TRBJ2-3,TRBD2,TRBV9,CASSVRPTSGSADTQYF,TGTGCCAGCAGCGTAAGGCCGACTAGCGGGAGTGCAGATACGCAGTATTTT
-,14,TRBJ2-3,TRBD2,TRBV7-9,CASSTSGNTDTQYF,TGTGCCAGCAGCACCAGCGGGAACACAGATACGCAGTATTTT